Presented here are 32 T cell receptor beta chains from one specimen sequenced in a study of blood T cells in healthy people across ages. For the second PCR, which ran for about 6 to 11 cycles, a sample-barcoded 5' primer and a J-beta primer mix were used. Each CDR3 protein is one row after TCRdb ran MiXCR on the 5' RACE reads. Among approximately 1.5 million distinct CDR3 sequences, 35% to 45% were seen once, and the ten largest hold just over 4%. The sample consisted of blood. These receptors came from a woman under 30 in good health.

The chain joins TRBV10-3 to TRBJ2-5; 7 positions agree with TRBD1. The J call is uncertain, as TRBJ2-7 better fits the DNA end. CDR3 size: 14 residues. CDR1 ENHRY and CDR2 SYGVKD come from the germline V gene. The CDR3 is CAISGRTGGSEQYF. CDR3 coding DNA: TGTGCCATCAGTGGTCGGACAGGCGGCTCCGAGCAGTACTTC.

The chain links TRBV9 to TRBJ2-2, with D unclear. Germline V lookup: CDR1 SGDLS, CDR2 YYNGEE. The CDR3 totals 12 residues. Trimming stripped 2 bases from V and 7 bases from J, with 6 bases between. The CDR3 nucleotides read TGTGCCAGCAGCGTGGGCTACGGGGAGCTGTTTTTT. Translated: CASSVGYGELFF.

A few counts support this clonotype. Here the CDR3 DNA reads TGCGCCAGCAGCCTGGCCCCCATGGCGCGTCATACGCAGTATTTT. It yields the protein CASSLAPMARHTQYF. V is TRBV4-1 and J is TRBJ2-3; D unclear. V dropped 4 bases and J dropped 7 bases, with 18 bases sitting between them. This CDR3 has 15 residues. The germline gives CDR1 MGHRA, CDR2 YSYEKL.

This clonotype was recorded a few times. The rearrangement uses TRBV6-2 or TRBV6-3 and TRBJ2-1; D gene ambiguous. Trimming took 2 bases from V and 8 from J, leaving 16 bases between them. Per the germline V gene, CDR1 is MNHEY and CDR2 is SVGEGT. The CDR3 length is 15 residues. CDR3 nucleotide sequence: TGTGCCAGCAGTTACGAGGCAGGCATCGTCGATGAGCAGTTCTTC. Translation: CASSYEAGIVDEQFF.

This clonotype was seen a few times. The chain combines TRBV9 with TRBJ1-2; the D gene is possibly TRBD1 (5 bases). Germline assignment: CDR1 SGDLS and CDR2 YYNGEE. This CDR3 has 14 amino acids. The V gene lost 0 bases and the J gene lost 7 bases, with 13 bases spanning the gap. DNA of the CDR3: TGTGCCAGCAGCGTAGCTACAAGGGGAGTTGGCTACACCTTC. This sequence encodes CASSVATRGVGYTF.

This clonotype turned up a few times. The V gene is TRBV6-5, the J gene TRBJ1-5; D gene ambiguous. Germline CDR1 and CDR2: MNHEY and SVGAGI. This CDR3 is built from 15 residues. V gave up 0 bases and J gave up 6 bases, with 12 bases separating them. CDR3 in amino acids: CASSYSGSLGQPQHF. The DNA for the CDR3 is TGTGCCAGCAGTTACTCTGGAAGTTTAGGTCAGCCCCAGCATTTT.

The CDR3 DNA sequence: TGTGCCAGCAGCTCGCAGGGACTAGCGGGGTATGAGCAGTACTTC. This gives the protein CASSSQGLAGYEQYF. This chain joins TRBV7-6 and TRBJ2-5; TRBD2 matches at 13 bases. The CDR3 contains 15 residues. Germline V gene sequence: CDR1 SGHVS, CDR2 FNYEAQ. J lost 11 bases, V lost 4 bases, and 10 bases had no gene match. Drawing the rest from reference TRBV7-6 and TRBJ2-5, the complete variable domain is GAGVSQSPRYKVTKRGQDVALRCDPISGHVSLYWYRQALGQGPEFLTYFNYEAQQDKSGLPNDRFSAERPEGSISTLTIQRTEQRDSAMYRCASSSQGLAGYEQYFGPGTRLLVL.

Notes on this clonotype: One end of the junction varies from germline; a read error may be responsible. The chain combines TRBV20-1 with TRBJ1-2, with D tentatively TRBD1 (5 bases). The CDR3 has 14 amino acids. Looked up from germline, CDR1 is DFQATT and CDR2 is SNEGSKA (reference sequence). CDR3 in amino acids: CGAQRDPRSRGYTF. DNA for the CDR3: TGCGGTGCCCAGCGGGACCCCCGCAGCAGGGGCTACACCTTC.

The V call is TRBV27, the J call TRBJ2-2, with D possibly TRBD2 on 5 matching bases. Looked up from germline, CDR1 is MNHEY and CDR2 is SMNVEV (reference sequence). V gave up 0 bases and J gave up 5 bases, with 7 bases separating them. CDR3 length equals 14 residues. The CDR3 DNA reads TGTGCCAGCAGTTTATCTACGGGGACCGGGGAGCTGTTTTTT. Protein: CASSLSTGTGELFF.

V is TRBV12-3 or TRBV12-4 and J is TRBJ1-1, with TRBD1 matching 9 bases. The CDR3 is 15 residues long. After removal of 4 bases from V and 0 bases from J, the junction contained 3 bases not matched to a gene. The CDR3 DNA is TGTGCCAGCAGTTCTTGGGACAGGGTGAACACTGAAGCTTTCTTT. It yields the protein CASSSWDRVNTEAFF.

This clonotype was seen a handful of times. This chain links TRBV7-2 with TRBJ2-3, with 11 bases that match TRBD2. The V gene's germline CDR1 is SGHTA and CDR2 FQGNSA. The length of the CDR3 is 16 residues. The ends lost 5 bases at V and 4 bases at J; junction bases unmatched: 8. The CDR3 DNA reads TGTGCCAGCAGCATTACTAGCGGGAGTGGGGCAGATACGCAGTATTTT. It encodes CASSITSGSGADTQYF.

The gene calls are TRBV20-1 and TRBJ2-5; 14 nucleotides align to TRBD2. CDR1 DFQATT and CDR2 SNEGSKA come from the germline V gene (reference sequence). V was clipped by 3 bases and J by 12 bases; unmatched bases: 9. The CDR3 totals 14 residues. Here the CDR3 reads CSASDPGLAGVKYF. In nucleotides, the CDR3 is TGCAGTGCTAGTGACCCGGGACTAGCGGGAGTAAAGTACTTC.

The V call is TRBV7-2, the J call TRBJ2-7, with D perhaps TRBD2 (5 bases). Per the germline V gene, CDR1 is SGHTA and CDR2 is FQGNSA. Trimming stripped 1 base from V and 2 bases from J, with 9 bases between. CDR3 length: 14 amino acids. The DNA for the CDR3 is TGTGCCAGCAGCTTAGATGGAGCGGCCTACGAGCAGTACTTC. Translation: CASSLDGAAYEQYF.

This clonotype occurred a few times. This chain links TRBV7-2 with TRBJ2-7; 12 bases line up with TRBD2. Per the germline V gene, CDR1 is SGHTA and CDR2 is FQGNSA. This CDR3 comprises 15 residues. With 5 bases clipped from V and 1 base from J, the junction kept 3 bases outside the gene matches. This CDR3 reads CASSETSGRSYEQYF. For the CDR3, the DNA is TGTGCCAGCAGCGAAACTAGCGGGAGGTCCTACGAGCAGTACTTC. Based on the CDR3 plus reference TRBV7-2 and TRBJ2-7, the full variable domain is GAGVSQSPSNKVTEKGKDVELRCDPISGHTALYWYRQSLGQGLEFLIYFQGNSAPDKSGLPSDRFSAERTGGSVSTLTIQRTQQEDSAVYLCASSETSGRSYEQYFGPGTRLTVT.

The chain joins TRBV10-3 to TRBJ2-1; D is ambiguous. This CDR3 has 14 amino acids. Germline lookup yields CDR1 ENHRY and CDR2 SYGVKD. V was cut by 4 bases and J by 2 bases, with 9 bases left in between. CDR3 nucleotides: TGTGCCATCAGTGGACCGAGCCCCTACAATGAGCAGTTCTTC. The encoded protein is CAISGPSPYNEQFF.

This clonotype has only a few counts. The rearrangement joins TRBV4-1 to TRBJ1-1; tentatively, D is TRBD1 (5 bases). V shed 4 bases and J shed 0 bases, with 12 bases lying between them. The CDR3 extends over 15 amino acids. Germline lookup yields CDR1 MGHRA and CDR2 YSYEKL. CDR3 protein: CASSPPRGMNTEAFF. As DNA, the CDR3 is TGCGCCAGCAGCCCCCCCCGGGGCATGAACACTGAAGCTTTCTTT.

V gene TRBV12-3 or TRBV12-4 combines with J gene TRBJ2-3; 9 positions agree with TRBD2. CDR3 length equals 17 residues. V lost 0 bases and J lost 4; bases outside the gene matches: 8. The CDR3, as DNA: TGTGCCAGCAGTTTAGCGCTGGGGCGGGGGGGCCCAGATACGCAGTATTTT. Translating it yields CASSLALGRGGPDTQYF.

This clonotype was detected many times. V and J are TRBV6-5 and TRBJ2-5; the D is unclear. V dropped 4 bases and J dropped 4 bases, with 10 bases sitting between them. This CDR3 region has 13 residues. CDR1 and CDR2 from the germline V gene are MNHEY and SVGAGI. This CDR3 reads CASSFSGTETQYF. As DNA, the CDR3 is TGTGCCAGCAGTTTCTCAGGCACAGAGACCCAGTACTTC.

The genes are TRBV10-3 and TRBJ1-2; D perhaps matches TRBD1 (5 bases). V was pared by 2 bases and J by 5 bases, with 9 bases between. From germline, CDR1 is ENHRY and CDR2 SYGVKD. The CDR3 sequence is 13 residues long. The CDR3 DNA reads TGTGCCATCAGTGAGAGGACAACGTATGGCTACACCTTC. Protein: CAISERTTYGYTF.

The chain is built from TRBV4-3 and TRBJ2-3; D is tentatively TRBD1 or TRBD2 (6 bases each). Germline CDR1 reads LGHNA; CDR2 reads YSLEER. The V end lost 0 bases, the J end lost 8 bases, and 18 bases lay between the germline ends. This CDR3 spans 16 amino acids. CDR3 loop: CASSQEASSQGGTQYF. The CDR3 nucleotides are TGCGCCAGCAGCCAAGAAGCTTCCTCACAGGGAGGTACGCAGTATTTT.

This sequence joins TRBV4-2 and TRBJ2-7; D is possibly TRBD1 (5 bases). Trimming pared 0 bases from V and 2 bases from J, leaving 8 bases between. Germline V CDR1 and CDR2: LGHNA, YNFKEQ. The CDR3 contains 14 residues. The CDR3 spells CASSQEIGAYEQYF. DNA of the CDR3: TGTGCCAGCAGCCAAGAGATAGGGGCCTACGAGCAGTACTTC.

The V gene is TRBV27, the J gene TRBJ2-3, with D perhaps matching TRBD1 (6 bases). This CDR3 is built from 13 residues. Germline V CDR1 and CDR2: MNHEY, SMNVEV (reference sequence). The germline V and J ends were trimmed by 5 bases and 4 bases, with 10 bases remaining between them. The CDR3 spells CASSAWTADTQYF. CDR3 sequence (DNA): TGTGCCAGCAGTGCCTGGACAGCAGATACGCAGTATTTT.

Worth noting for this clonotype: A single base separates this from a much larger clone, so it may be a read error. This chain joins TRBV25-1 and TRBJ2-5; 7 nucleotides align to TRBD1. The CDR3 has 16 residues. Trimming cost V 1 base and J 11 bases; bases outside gene matches: 16. The germline gives CDR1 MGHDK, CDR2 SYGVNS. The CDR3 protein is CASSELDRQGDNEQYF. The CDR3 DNA reads as TGTGCCAGCAGTGAATTGGACAGGCAAGGTGACAATGAGCAGTACTTC.

As regards this clonotype: One end of the junction does not line up with germline, which may come from a read error. The CDR3 sequence: CASSSIRAHNYDYTF. The CDR3 DNA follows: TGTGCCAGCAGCTCAATCAGGGCTCATAACTATGACTACACCTTC. The rearrangement links TRBV3-1 to TRBJ1-2; D may be TRBD1 (5 bases). The CDR3 loop spans 15 amino acids. CDR1 LGHDT and CDR2 YNNKEL come from the germline V gene (reference sequence).

This clonotype has a handful of counts. The chain couples TRBV6-6 to TRBJ2-3, with D hard to call. Trimming removed 0 bases at V and 6 bases at J, with 10 bases between. The CDR3 runs to 14 residues. The V gene's germline CDR1 is MNHNY and CDR2 SVGAGI (reference sequence). The CDR3 DNA sequence: TGTGCCAGCAGTTACTCGATAGGCGCGGATACGCAGTATTTT. Translated: CASSYSIGADTQYF.

This clonotype occurred many times. The chain recombines TRBV3-1 with TRBJ2-7; the D is unclear. The CDR3 totals 12 residues. In germline, CDR1 is LGHDT, CDR2 YNNKEL (reference sequence). The ends were cut back, 2 bases at V and 1 base at J, with 3 bases in the middle. Here the CDR3 DNA reads TGTGCCAGCAGCCAAACGTCCTACGAGCAGTACTTC. This gives the protein CASSQTSYEQYF.

The V and J genes are TRBV29-1 and TRBJ1-2; TRBD1 might be the D (5 bases). This CDR3 has 13 residues. In germline, CDR1 is SQVTM, CDR2 ANQGSEA. The V and J ends lost 4 bases and 4 bases respectively, with 13 bases between them. CDR3 coding DNA: TGCAGCGTTGCCCCGGACATATCCTATGGCTACACCTTC. It translates to CSVAPDISYGYTF.

This clonotype was recorded a few times. V gene TRBV6-2 or TRBV6-3 combines with J gene TRBJ2-5; 12 bases line up with TRBD1. CDR1 is MNHEY and CDR2 is SVGEGT in the germline V gene. The CDR3 has 15 residues. V was clipped by 5 bases and J by 5 bases; unmatched bases: 6. CDR3 DNA sequence: TGTGCCAGCAGTGACGGGACAGGGGGCAGGGAGACCCAGTACTTC. This gives the protein CASSDGTGGRETQYF.

V usage is TRBV27 and J usage is TRBJ2-3, with 8 nucleotides matching TRBD1. This CDR3 region has 13 residues. J lost 9 bases, V lost 5 bases, and 7 bases had no gene match. The germline CDR1 and CDR2 sequences are MNHEY and SMNVEV (reference sequence). The CDR3 DNA reads as TGTGCCAGCAGTCCGACAGGGGCCCGGACGCAGTATTTT. This translates into CASSPTGARTQYF.

Ten or more counts support this clonotype. The rearrangement uses TRBV6-2 or TRBV6-3 and TRBJ2-5; D not certain. CDR1 and CDR2 from the germline V gene are MNHEY and SVGEGT. V gave up 6 bases and J gave up 1 base, with 9 bases separating them. This CDR3 is built from 13 residues. This CDR3 reads CASRVWVQETQYF. The CDR3 region has the DNA TGTGCCAGCAGGGTCTGGGTCCAAGAGACCCAGTACTTC.

J is TRBJ1-2 and V is TRBV6-2 or TRBV6-3; 12 bases line up with TRBD1. Looked up from germline, CDR1 is MNHEY and CDR2 is SVGEGT. This CDR3 is 15 amino acids long. V was pared by 6 bases and J by 6 bases, with 8 bases of the junction left unmatched. The CDR3 loop reads CASRPSGQGANGYTF. The CDR3 nucleotides read TGTGCCAGCAGACCCTCGGGACAGGGGGCAAATGGCTACACCTTC.

This clonotype was picked up one time. The chain combines TRBV9 with TRBJ1-1, with unresolved D. Deletions cut 0 bases from V and 2 bases from J, with 8 bases between. There are 14 residues in the CDR3. The V gene's germline CDR1 is SGDLS and CDR2 YYNGEE. The CDR3 protein is CASSVDYRNTEAFF. CDR3 DNA sequence: TGTGCCAGCAGCGTAGACTACAGAAACACTGAAGCTTTCTTT.